This TCR beta chain was found in a study of blood T cell repertoires in COVID-19. Study background: Samples of COVID-19 (acute and convalescent) were obtained from the United States, Italy and Spain. In each case, the material was cDNA or gDNA derived from T cells, B-cell-depleted T cells, or PBMCs.

Methods used by the authors: Researchers report that nucleated cell counts were estimated from reference gene primer amplification. Profiled with immunoSEQ multiplex PCR; TCRdb holds only in-frame clones, not every one. D and trimming come from the DNA, and the V and J calls and clone size come from that table. Here the sample spans about 110,000 clones, more than 70% being singletons. Trimming took 5 bases from V and 0 from J; bases not matched to a gene: 11. This CDR3 has 17 residues. The germline V gene encodes CDR1 LNHDA and CDR2 SQIVND (reference sequence). While infection was still active, Seattle patients were enrolled and then followed longitudinally.

Sequenced input: peripheral blood. This TCR derives from a woman aged 60-75 years with COVID-19, enrolled during active disease. The V and J genes are TRBV19 and TRBJ1-2; TRBD1 matches at 8 bases. The CDR3 DNA sequence: TGTGCCAGTAGTCCGTACTTCGGGACAGGAGCTAACTATGGCTACACCTTC. Translated: CASSPYFGTGANYGYTF.